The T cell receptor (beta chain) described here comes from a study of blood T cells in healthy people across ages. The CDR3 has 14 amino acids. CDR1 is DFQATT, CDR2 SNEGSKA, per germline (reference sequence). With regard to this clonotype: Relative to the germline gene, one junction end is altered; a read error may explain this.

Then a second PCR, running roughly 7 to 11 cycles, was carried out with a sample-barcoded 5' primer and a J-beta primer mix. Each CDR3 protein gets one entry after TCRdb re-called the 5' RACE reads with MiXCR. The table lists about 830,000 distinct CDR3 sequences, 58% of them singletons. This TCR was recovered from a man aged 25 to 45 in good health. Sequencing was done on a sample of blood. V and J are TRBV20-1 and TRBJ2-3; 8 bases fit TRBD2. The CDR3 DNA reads TGCAGTGCTCACTTAGCGGGGAGCACGGATACGCAGTATTTT. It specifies CSAHLAGSTDTQYF.